Described below is a single TCR beta chain sequence and its context. The antigen it recognizes is unknown. To prepare the library, 5' RACE was applied. For each TCR library, around 3,800 ng of total RNA was used. For each sample, cDNA synthesis with SMARTScribe reverse transcriptase was split into eight separate reactions. Unique molecular identifiers containing a 6-nucleotide sample barcode were introduced through template switching during cDNA synthesis. Two nested PCRs of 16 and 9 cycles amplified the TCRalpha and TCRbeta cDNA, and bead purification followed each PCR. Before amplification, cDNA was treated with uracil DNA-glycosylase and purified using the QIAquick PCR purification kit. The second PCR added Illumina TruSeq-compatible adapters along with sample-specific barcodes. TapeStation and Qubit were used to check library quality and concentration, and around 5 ng of each library went into the pool. Sequencing of pooled libraries was carried out on an Illumina HiSeq2500 single-index Rapid Run using 2 x 100 bp reads and custom sequencing primers. Concerning the study's data processing: UMI-based consensus assembly with MiGEC version 1.2.6 was used to correct PCR and sequencing errors. MiXCR version 2.1.1 was used for V(D)J alignment, clonotype assembly and CDR3 extraction. Normalisation of gene usage, clonotype sharing and MAIT/NKT TCR abundance was achieved by analysing the top 1000, 10 000 and 20 000 clonotypes per sample. Diversity was computed as the inverse Simpson index with the vegan R package after downsampling to 27 000 UMIs. Paired Mann-Whitney U tests were applied to discordant twin pairs, with Benjamini-Hochberg correction for multiple testing. Following reprocessing of the reads by TCRdb, the data hold one row per CDR3 protein sequence and no DNA is available. What appears here as the V and J calls and clone size reflects TCRdb's work, not the paper's. The sample's clone listing holds approximately 140,000 distinct CDR3 sequences. The leading ten clones occupy 2% to 3% of the sample.

From each donor, a roughly 2.3 ml peripheral blood sample was drawn into PAXgene tubes and stored at -80 degrees C. Total RNA was isolated from whole blood with the PAXgene blood miRNA kit on an automated QIAcube, without T cell sorting. Peripheral blood from monozygotic twin pairs concordant or discordant for inflammatory bowel disease was subjected to deep TCRalpha and TCRbeta repertoire profiling with unique molecular barcoding. Smoking habits were recorded for all twin pairs, with individuals classified as current, former or never smokers. This entry is derived from a study of monozygotic twins with inflammatory bowel disease (dated by TCRdb to between 2019 and 2020). Regarding the study in general: The full study comprised some 30 monozygotic twin pairs: nine German pairs (four IBD-concordant, five IBD-discordant) and 19 IBD-discordant Danish pairs. The search for disease-associated traits relied mainly on comparing IBD patients with their genetically identical healthy co-twins within discordant pairs. Each individual had, on average, about 151 000 unique TCRalpha sequences and 181 000 unique TCRbeta sequences available for analysis.

The germline V gene specifies LGHNA as CDR1 and YNFKEQ as CDR2. From cysteine to phenylalanine, the CDR3 is 16 amino acids long. The DNA sequence is not available. On the study overall, not on this receptor specifically: A decrease in TCRbeta repertoire diversity, as measured by inverse Simpson index, was observed in IBD patients compared with their healthy co-twins. The results gave no support for a single strong signal or clonotype linked to IBD. Distinction between different T cell subtypes could not be achieved in the analysis. Fewer clonotypes were shared with other individuals by IBD patients than by healthy twins, most markedly in patients showing signs of disease activity. Differing immunosuppressive treatments among patients may have added background noise and inter-individual variability to the repertoires. Concordant and discordant twins showed no difference in repertoire similarity, possibly because of limited statistical power.

The specimen was blood. The origin of this receptor is a human donor with ulcerative colitis or Crohn's disease, or a healthy co-twin of an affected twin (not recorded which). The chain is encoded by TRBV4-2 joined to TRBJ2-3; absent DNA, TCRdb's TRBD2 call cannot be checked. The CDR3 reads CASSPRLAGGTDTQYF.